One and the same sample provided the 26 T cell receptor beta chains below, sequenced in a study of blood T cell repertoires in COVID-19 (dated by TCRdb to 2018 to 2021). The method was the immunoSEQ multiplex PCR assay. The clones in this table, taken by TCRdb from immuneACCESS, are in-frame only. Not every clone is retained; where verified, under half of the shortfall comes from an unresolved V gene, and the cause of the rest is unknown. The sample table contains fewer than 350,000 clones; only one count was recorded for around 90% of them. The ten largest clones take up 2.5% to 3% of the sample. Material: PBMCs or T cells enriched from blood (not recorded which). These receptors were obtained from a man in his forties or fifties who had been exposed to COVID-19.

The chain employs TRBV27 and TRBJ2-2; 8 bases align to TRBD1. The CDR3 spans 17 residues. Looked up from germline, CDR1 is MNHEY and CDR2 is SMNVEV (reference sequence). Trimming cost V 3 bases and J 4 bases; bases outside gene matches: 10. The CDR3 spells CASSFGARGPVTGELFF. The DNA for the CDR3 is TGTGCCAGCAGTTTTGGGGCCAGGGGGCCGGTCACCGGGGAGCTGTTTTTT.

This CDR3 is CASSIAQNSNQPQHF. The CDR3, as DNA: TGTGCCAGTAGTATAGCCCAAAATAGCAATCAGCCCCAGCATTTT. The rearrangement joins TRBV19 to TRBJ1-5; D not certain. The germline gives CDR1 LNHDA, CDR2 SQIVND (reference sequence). The CDR3 is 15 amino acids. V was pared by 1 base and J by 0 bases, with 7 bases between.

The genes are TRBV6-5 and TRBJ2-7, with 12 bases aligning to TRBD1. V was pared by 7 bases and J by 2 bases, with 6 bases of the junction left unmatched. The germline CDR1 and CDR2 sequences are MNHEY and SVGAGI. The CDR3 extends over 15 amino acids. CDR3: CASTEGQGAAYEQYF. The CDR3 DNA reads as TGTGCCAGCACCGAGGGACAGGGGGCTGCCTACGAGCAGTACTTC.

The chain links TRBV11-2 to TRBJ1-5, with a possible D match to TRBD1 (5 bases). The CDR3 contains 16 residues. In germline, CDR1 is SGHAT, CDR2 FQNNGV. V lost 5 bases, J lost 4 bases, and 18 bases lay in between. The CDR3 DNA reads as TGTGCCAGCAGCGCATCCGGGGCCGCGGGGAATCAGCCCCAGCATTTT. Encoded protein: CASSASGAAGNQPQHF.

The chain recombines TRBV10-3 with TRBJ2-7; 9 nucleotides match TRBD1. The length of the CDR3 is 13 residues. Trimming at V came to 6 bases and at J to 5 bases, leaving 5 bases not matched to a gene. Germline lookup yields CDR1 ENHRY and CDR2 SYGVKD. The CDR3 DNA sequence: TGTGCCATCAGGGGACAGGGCTTTGACGAGCAGTACTTC. Translated: CAIRGQGFDEQYF.

Details on this clone: Without the conserved terminal phenylalanine or tryptophan, this CDR3 likely stems from a read error. Because the CDR3's place on the DNA is in doubt, the DNA is left out and the CDR3 is given as listed by TCRdb. This chain uses TRBV5-1 with TRBJ2-4; the table calls TRBD1, which could not be checked here. With termini counted, the CDR3 has 9 amino acids. CDR1 and CDR2 (germline): SGHRS, YFSETQ. The CDR3 spells CASRQTGGA.

The J gene is TRBJ1-2, the V gene TRBV19; TRBD1 agrees at 8 bases. The V gene end was trimmed by 8 bases and the J gene end by 5 bases; junction bases not matched to a gene: 4. The germline CDR1 and CDR2 sequences are LNHDA and SQIVND (reference sequence). The CDR3 is 12 residues long. The CDR3, as DNA: TGTGCCAGTGAAACAGGGGGATATGGCTACACCTTC. Amino acid sequence: CASETGGYGYTF.

This clone was seen just once. This chain links TRBV27 with TRBJ1-1; D is possibly TRBD1 (6 bases). CDR3 length equals 14 residues. Germline values: CDR1 MNHEY, CDR2 SMNVEV (reference sequence). V shed 8 bases and J shed 5 bases, with 18 bases lying between them. Here the CDR3 DNA reads TGTGCCAGCGCCCCGGGGGGGGCGGGAACTGAAGCTTTCTTT. Translating gives CASAPGGAGTEAFF.

A word on this clone: The same CDR3 can be traced to other DNA sequences in this sample. V gene TRBV18 combines with J gene TRBJ2-2; the D gene is possibly TRBD2 (5 bases). Germline assignment: CDR1 KGHSH and CDR2 LQKENI. Trimming pared 2 bases from V and 2 bases from J, leaving 12 bases between. The CDR3 totals 16 residues. The CDR3 loop is CASSPLRSSNTGELFF. CDR3 coding DNA: TGTGCCAGCTCACCATTAAGGTCTAGCAACACCGGGGAGCTGTTTTTT.

V gene TRBV13 combines with J gene TRBJ1-2; weak D call: TRBD1 (5 bases). The CDR3 is 13 amino acids. Trimming shortened V by 2 bases and J by 7 bases, and 11 bases separated the two germline ends. Germline lookup yields CDR1 PRHDT and CDR2 FYEKMQ (reference sequence). Here the CDR3 DNA reads TGTGCCAGCAGCTTACAGGGTTGGGCTGGCTACACCTTC. As protein: CASSLQGWAGYTF.

The rearrangement uses TRBV11-2 and TRBJ1-5; D may be TRBD1 (5 bases). Trimming stripped 1 base from V and 4 bases from J, with 14 bases between. The CDR3 sequence is 16 residues long. Germline V gene data show CDR1 as SGHAT and CDR2 as FQNNGV. The CDR3 DNA follows: TGTGCCAGCAGCTTAGGAGAGCCGGGACTAAATCAGCCCCAGCATTTT. Encoded protein: CASSLGEPGLNQPQHF.

The chain recombines TRBV7-6 with TRBJ2-3, with TRBD1 as a possible D gene (6 bases). The V end was cut by 5 bases, the J end by 0 bases, with 12 bases between. CDR3 length: 15 residues. Germline assignment: CDR1 SGHVS and CDR2 FNYEAQ. In nucleotides, the CDR3 is TGTGCCAGCAGCATCGGGACATTCAGCACAGATACGCAGTATTTT. This gives the protein CASSIGTFSTDTQYF.

V usage is TRBV2 and J usage is TRBJ2-7; 13 nucleotides line up with TRBD2. Germline CDR1 and CDR2: SNHLY and FYNNEI. The V and J ends lost 6 bases and 2 bases, in that order; junction bases with no gene match: 7. There are 16 residues in the CDR3. Here the CDR3 DNA reads TGTGCCAGCAGACGAGGGACTAGCGGGATCGCCTACGAGCAGTACTTC. Amino acids: CASRRGTSGIAYEQYF.

The chain links TRBV15 to TRBJ1-2; weak D call: TRBD1 (5 bases). The ends were cut back, 3 bases at V and 2 bases at J, with 19 bases in the middle. The CDR3 is made up of 17 amino acids. Germline V gene data show CDR1 as LNHNV and CDR2 as YYDKDF (reference sequence). The CDR3 here is CATSSEVTLGGNYGYTF. The CDR3, as DNA: TGTGCCACCAGCAGTGAAGTAACCTTGGGGGGGAACTATGGCTACACCTTC.

The chain has TRBV24-1 and TRBJ2-3; 12 bases are shared with TRBD2. Germline CDR1 is KGHDR and CDR2 is SFDVKD. V dropped 4 bases and J dropped 2; count of bases not matched to a gene: 9. The CDR3 runs 18 residues. CDR3 coding DNA: TGTGCCACCAGTGACGATCGACTAGCGGGAGATCCCACAGATACGCAGTATTTT. Amino acids: CATSDDRLAGDPTDTQYF.

The rearrangement links TRBV29-1 to TRBJ1-2, with D perhaps TRBD1 (5 bases). V gave up 5 bases and J gave up 6 bases, with 16 bases separating them. This CDR3 spans 13 amino acids. CDR1 is SQVTM, CDR2 ANQGSEA, per germline. The CDR3 protein is CSVPEWGVDGYTF. CDR3 coding DNA: TGCAGCGTTCCTGAGTGGGGGGTAGATGGCTACACCTTC.

The chain joins TRBV19 to TRBJ2-5, with 7 bases lining up with TRBD1. Unmatched junction bases numbered 9, after V lost 7 bases and J lost 1 base. Germline CDR1 is LNHDA and CDR2 is SQIVND (reference sequence). The CDR3 length is 15 residues. The CDR3, as DNA: TGTGCCAGTACCGATTCAGGGGGTCTCCAAGAGACCCAGTACTTC. Protein sequence: CASTDSGGLQETQYF. Complete variable domain (other parts from reference TRBV19 and TRBJ2-5): DGGITQSPKYLFRKEGQNVTLSCEQNLNHDAMYWYRQDPGQGLRLIYYSQIVNDFQKGDIAEGYSVSREKKESFPLTVTSAQKNPTAFYLCASTDSGGLQETQYFGPGTRLLVL.

The chain uses TRBV7-9 and TRBJ1-2; no clear D gene. The ends were cut back, 3 bases at V and 6 bases at J, with 17 bases in the middle. The length of the CDR3 is 15 residues. CDR1 is SEHNR, CDR2 FQNEAQ, per germline (reference sequence). The CDR3 nucleotides are TGTGCCAGCAGCTTTCCGGAGAGGGCCCGAGATGGCTACACCTTC. It translates to CASSFPERARDGYTF.

This clone was recorded a few times. The chain combines TRBV30 with TRBJ2-5, with TRBD2 matching over 10 bases. Germline V CDR1 and CDR2: GTSNPN, SVGIG (reference sequence). The CDR3 has 19 amino acids. V lost 0 bases to trimming and J lost 0 bases; unmatched junction nucleotides: 13. The CDR3 is CAWSVRHGLADKHQETQYF. Written as DNA, the CDR3 is TGTGCCTGGAGTGTACGGCACGGACTAGCGGACAAACACCAAGAGACCCAGTACTTC.

The chain has TRBV7-3 and TRBJ2-2; TRBD2 is a possible D gene (6 bases). This CDR3 is built from 13 residues. Germline CDR1 reads SGHTA; CDR2 reads FQGTGA. With 6 bases removed from V and 6 bases from J, the gap between germline ends came to 11 bases. CDR3 nucleotide sequence: TGTGCCAGCAGTTCGAGGGAGGCCGGGGAGCTGTTTTTT. It encodes CASSSREAGELFF.

The chain has TRBV7-2 and TRBJ2-1; D possibly corresponds to TRBD2 (5 bases). Germline lookup yields CDR1 SGHTA and CDR2 FQGNSA. V was clipped by 4 bases and J by 7 bases, with 23 bases between them. The CDR3 sequence is 17 residues long. The CDR3 reads CASSSDESWRPGNEQFF. The CDR3 DNA follows: TGTGCCAGCAGCTCCGACGAGAGTTGGCGTCCGGGGAATGAGCAGTTCTTC.

The rearrangement links TRBV24-1 to TRBJ2-2; weak D call: TRBD1 (6 bases). The V end lost 6 bases, the J end lost 4 bases, and 11 bases lay between the germline ends. This CDR3 is built from 14 residues. The germline V gene has CDR1 KGHDR and CDR2 SFDVKD. The CDR3 bases are TGTGCCACCAGTTGGACAGAATCCACCGGGGAGCTGTTTTTT. It codes for CATSWTESTGELFF.

This chain links TRBV25-1 with TRBJ2-7, with 9 bases matching TRBD1. Germline V CDR1 and CDR2: MGHDK, SYGVNS. With 5 bases clipped from V and 2 bases from J, the junction kept 7 bases outside the gene matches. CDR3 length equals 15 residues. The CDR3 loop reads CASSPWGDRAYEQYF. CDR3 bases: TGTGCCAGCAGTCCCTGGGGGGACAGGGCCTACGAGCAGTACTTC.

The CDR3 DNA follows: TGTGCCAGCAGTTTCAGGGGGCAAAACATTCAGTACTTC. Residues: CASSFRGQNIQYF. This chain uses TRBV27 with TRBJ2-4; 8 nucleotides align to TRBD1. In germline, CDR1 is MNHEY, CDR2 SMNVEV (reference sequence). V shed 3 bases and J 5 bases; nucleotides not matched to a gene: 0. The CDR3 length is 13 residues.

The chain is built from TRBV5-1 and TRBJ2-5; D gene unclear. The CDR3 is 14 amino acids. Trimming removed 1 base from V and 2 bases from J, with 9 bases in between. The germline CDR1 and CDR2 sequences are SGHRS and YFSETQ. CDR3: CASSLTPPQETQYF. The CDR3 DNA follows: TGCGCCAGCAGCTTGACTCCCCCACAAGAGACCCAGTACTTC.

Points on this clone: One junction end does not reproduce the germline sequence, and a read error may be involved. V gene TRBV2 combines with J gene TRBJ2-5, with 15 bases fitting TRBD2. The CDR3 is 18 residues long. Germline loops: CDR1 SNHLY, CDR2 FYNNEI. CDR3 protein: CASREGLAGGLGVETQYF. The CDR3 DNA sequence: TGTGCCAGCAGAGAAGGACTAGCGGGAGGGTTGGGAGTTGAGACCCAGTACTTC.